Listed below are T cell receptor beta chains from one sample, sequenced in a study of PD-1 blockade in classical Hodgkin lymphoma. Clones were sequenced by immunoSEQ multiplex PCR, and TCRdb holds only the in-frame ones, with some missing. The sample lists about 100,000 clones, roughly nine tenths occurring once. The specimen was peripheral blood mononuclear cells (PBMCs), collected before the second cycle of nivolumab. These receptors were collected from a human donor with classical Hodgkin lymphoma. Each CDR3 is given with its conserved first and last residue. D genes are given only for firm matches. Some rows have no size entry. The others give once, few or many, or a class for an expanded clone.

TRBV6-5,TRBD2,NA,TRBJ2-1,CASRTSGRAYNEQFF,TGTGCCAGCAGGACAAGCGGGAGAGCCTACAATGAGCAGTTCTTC
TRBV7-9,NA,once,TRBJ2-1,CASSPRRNEQFF,TGTGCCAGCAGCCCCCGGCGCAATGAGCAGTTCTTC
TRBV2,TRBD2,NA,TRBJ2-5,CASSGVPGTSGRDGETQYF,TGTGCCAGCAGTGGGGTTCCCGGGACTAGCGGGAGAGATGGAGAGACCCAGTACTTC
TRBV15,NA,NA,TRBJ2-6,CATSSQGGSGANVLTF,TGTGCCACCAGCAGTCAGGGAGGCTCTGGGGCCAACGTCCTGACTTTC
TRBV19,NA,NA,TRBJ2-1,CASSIGKGGAYSKFF,TGTGCCAGTAGTATTGGCAAGGGGGGAGCCTATTCGAAGTTCTTC
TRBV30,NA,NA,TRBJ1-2,CAWSVGSGYTF,TGTGCCTGGAGTGTAGGTAGTGGCTACACCTTC
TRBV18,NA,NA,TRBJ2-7,CASSSVWSATHEQYF,TGTGCCAGCTCATCAGTTTGGAGTGCGACCCACGAGCAGTACTTC
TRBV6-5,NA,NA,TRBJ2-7,CASSLVAGTYEQYF,TGTGCCAGCAGCTTAGTGGCGGGGACCTACGAGCAGTACTTC
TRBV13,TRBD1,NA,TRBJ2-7,CASSYRGTYEQYF,TGTGCCAGCAGCTACAGGGGAACCTACGAGCAGTACTTC
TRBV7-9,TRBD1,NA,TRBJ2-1,CASSSSSSTGGAVYEQFF,TGTGCCAGCAGCTCCTCCTCGTCGACAGGGGGCGCGGTATATGAGCAGTTCTTC
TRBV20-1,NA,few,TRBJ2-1,CSARTDNEQFF,TGCAGTGCTAGGACAGATAATGAGCAGTTCTTC
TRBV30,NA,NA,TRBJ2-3,CACASLLADTQYF,TGTGCCTGCGCGAGTCTCCTCGCAGATACGCAGTATTTT
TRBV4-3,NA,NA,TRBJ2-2,CASSQDSRTGELFF,TGCGCCAGCAGCCAAGACAGTAGGACCGGGGAGCTGTTTTTT
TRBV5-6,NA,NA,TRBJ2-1,CASSFALGLEGNEQFF,TGTGCCAGCAGCTTCGCTTTAGGTCTGGAAGGGAATGAGCAGTTCTTC
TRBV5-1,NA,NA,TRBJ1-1,CASSLTDPPGEAFF,TGCGCCAGCAGCTTGACAGACCCACCGGGTGAAGCTTTCTTT
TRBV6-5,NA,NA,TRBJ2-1,CASSYLTGSSYNEQFF,TGTGCCAGCAGTTACTTAACAGGGAGCTCCTACAATGAGCAGTTCTTC
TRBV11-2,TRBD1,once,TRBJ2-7,CASSLGGTGTYEQYF,TGTGCCAGCAGCTTAGGGGGGACAGGAACCTACGAGCAGTACTTC
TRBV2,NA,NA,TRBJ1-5,CASSELVQPQHF,TGTGCCAGCAGTGAATTAGTTCAGCCCCAGCATTTT
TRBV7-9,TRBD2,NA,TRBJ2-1,CASSLNIAGADEQFF,TGTGCCAGCAGCTTAAATATAGCGGGAGCGGATGAGCAGTTCTTC